Listed here are 20 T cell receptor beta chains from one sample, sequenced in a study of blood T cells in healthy people across ages. Together with a sample-barcoded 5' primer, a J-beta primer mix was included in a second PCR lasting about 7 to 12 cycles. TCRdb ran MiXCR on the 5' RACE reads and lists one entry per CDR3 protein. The table lists approximately 1.5 million distinct CDR3 sequences, about 45% of them singletons. Sequencing was done on a sample of blood. These receptors were collected from a woman between 18 and 29 years old in good health.

V is TRBV19 and J is TRBJ2-3; D is possibly TRBD2 (5 bases). This CDR3 has 16 residues. Germline CDR1 and CDR2: LNHDA and SQIVND (reference sequence). Trimming shortened V by 6 bases and J by 8 bases, and 24 bases separated the two germline ends. CDR3 in amino acids: CASSLNGGQATTTQYF. In DNA, the CDR3 is TGTGCCAGTAGCCTAAACGGCGGGCAGGCGACAACTACGCAGTATTTT.

CDR3 in DNA: TGTGCCAGCAGGTCACTAGCGGGCCCCTACAATGAGCAGTTCTTC. It yields the protein CASRSLAGPYNEQFF. The rearrangement joins TRBV6-5 to TRBJ2-1; 9 positions match TRBD2. There are 15 residues in the CDR3. Germline loops: CDR1 MNHEY, CDR2 SVGAGI. The V gene end was trimmed by 6 bases and the J gene end by 2 bases; junction bases not matched to a gene: 5.

The genes are TRBV20-1 and TRBJ2-3, with 11 nucleotides matching TRBD2. There are 16 residues in the CDR3. Germline V gene sequence: CDR1 DFQATT, CDR2 SNEGSKA (reference sequence). V trimming: 6 bases; J trimming: 1 base; junction bases outside the gene matches: 9. CDR3 residues: CSARRTSGLGTDTQYF. In DNA, the CDR3 is TGCAGTGCCCGACGGACTAGCGGGCTAGGCACAGATACGCAGTATTTT.

This clonotype was observed a single time. The J gene is TRBJ2-5, the V gene TRBV7-2; 8 bases line up with TRBD2. V shed 7 bases, J shed 2 bases, and the junction held 6 bases outside the gene matches. The germline V gene encodes CDR1 SGHTA and CDR2 FQGNSA. The CDR3 is 14 amino acids. CDR3 bases: TGTGCCAGCAACCGAATAGCGGGGCAAGAGACCCAGTACTTC. Translated: CASNRIAGQETQYF.

This clonotype was seen only a few times. A much larger clone lies a single base off, so this may be a read error. The CDR3 nucleotides are TGTGCCAGCCGCCACTCCTACGAGCAGTACTTC. It is translated as CASRHSYEQYF. The rearrangement links TRBV7-2 to TRBJ2-7; D is unclear. Trimming took 8 bases from V and 0 from J, leaving 5 bases between them. The CDR3 totals 11 residues. Germline V gives CDR1 SGHTA, CDR2 FQGNSA. Looking up the rest from reference TRBV7-2 and TRBJ2-7 gives the full variable domain: GAGVSQSPSNKVTEKGKDVELRCDPISGHTALYWYRQSLGQGLEFLIYFQGNSAPDKSGLPSDRFSAERTGGSVSTLTIQRTQQEDSAVYLCASRHSYEQYFGPGTRLTVT.

This clonotype has a handful of counts. This chain uses TRBV4-3 with TRBJ1-1, with 9 bases fitting TRBD1. The CDR3 spans 14 residues. V trimming: 2 bases; J trimming: 9 bases; junction bases outside the gene matches: 7. Germline CDR1 and CDR2: LGHNA and YSLEER. Here the CDR3 reads CASSQTRTGAQAFF. The CDR3 DNA sequence: TGCGCCAGCAGCCAAACCCGGACAGGGGCGCAAGCTTTCTTT.

This clonotype was found a few times. This chain uses TRBV7-3 with TRBJ2-1; no clear D. This CDR3 contains 17 residues. The germline gives CDR1 SGHTA, CDR2 FQGTGA. Trimming took 5 bases from V and 3 from J, leaving 20 bases between them. In DNA form, the CDR3 reads TGTGCCAGCAGCCTTCAGTCACCGGTCCATAACTACAATGAGCAGTTCTTC. This codes for CASSLQSPVHNYNEQFF.

The chain employs TRBV6-2 or TRBV6-3 and TRBJ2-3, with 7 bases matching TRBD1. V lost 8 bases and J lost 5; bases outside the gene matches: 10. Germline V gene lookup returns CDR1 MNHEY and CDR2 SVGEGT. The CDR3 is made up of 14 amino acids. The CDR3 sequence: CASGAGTVKDTQYF. CDR3 in DNA: TGTGCCAGCGGAGCCGGGACAGTTAAAGATACGCAGTATTTT.

The chain couples TRBV11-2 to TRBJ2-1; 9 nucleotides align to TRBD1. With V trimmed by 5 bases and J by 8 bases, 10 bases remained unmatched. CDR1 is SGHAT and CDR2 is FQNNGV in the germline V gene. This CDR3 has 15 residues. CDR3 sequence reads: CASSTSGTGFYEQFF. The CDR3 nucleotides are TGTGCCAGCAGCACTTCCGGGACAGGGTTCTATGAGCAGTTCTTC. The full variable domain, with the rest looked up from reference TRBV11-2 and TRBJ2-1, is EAGVAQSPRYKIIEKRQSVAFWCNPISGHATLYWYQQILGQGPKLLIQFQNNGVVDDSQLPKDRFSAERLKGVDSTLKIQPAKLEDSAVYLCASSTSGTGFYEQFFGPGTRLTVL.

In this sample, this clonotype turned up a few times. The V and J genes are TRBV6-2 or TRBV6-3 and TRBJ1-2; possibly TRBD1 for D (5 bases). This CDR3 has 16 residues. The V gene lost 0 bases and the J gene lost 4 bases, with 15 bases spanning the gap. CDR1 is MNHEY and CDR2 is SVGEGT in the germline V gene. The CDR3 region is CASSYSYRTQFYGYTF. CDR3 coding DNA: TGTGCCAGCAGTTACTCGTACAGGACCCAGTTCTATGGCTACACCTTC.

CDR3 DNA: TGTGCCAGCAGCGTAGGGACCATAAAACTGTTTTTT. The encoded protein is CASSVGTIKLFF. This sequence joins TRBV3-1 and TRBJ1-4; D perhaps matches TRBD1 (5 bases). Trimming stripped 5 bases from V and 10 bases from J, with 11 bases between. The CDR3 length is 12 residues. Per the germline V gene, CDR1 is LGHDT and CDR2 is YNNKEL (reference sequence).

The chain uses TRBV27 and TRBJ1-5, with D possibly TRBD1 on 5 matching bases. V gave up 6 bases and J gave up 1 base, with 10 bases separating them. Germline V gene data show CDR1 as MNHEY and CDR2 as SMNVEV (reference sequence). The CDR3 runs to 14 residues. DNA for the CDR3: TGTGCCAGCAGGAGGGGAATAAGCAATCAGCCCCAGCATTTT. This codes for CASRRGISNQPQHF.

The CDR3 loop is CASSYPFGKPANTGELFF. The CDR3 bases are TGTGCCAGCAGTTACCCCTTTGGGAAACCCGCGAACACCGGGGAGCTGTTTTTT. This chain links TRBV6-2 or TRBV6-3 with TRBJ2-2; D uncertain. This CDR3 region has 18 residues. Trimming left V 2 bases short and J 0 bases short, with 16 bases between. Germline V gene data show CDR1 as MNHEY and CDR2 as SVGEGT.

The chain combines TRBV20-1 with TRBJ2-1; a weak D match, TRBD2 (5 bases). CDR1 DFQATT and CDR2 SNEGSKA come from the germline V gene (reference sequence). The CDR3 covers 15 residues. CDR3: CSIYPVGLPYNEQFF. The CDR3 coding sequence is TGCTCCATTTACCCCGTCGGACTCCCCTACAATGAGCAGTTCTTC.

V usage is TRBV20-1 and J usage is TRBJ2-7; D not resolved. The CDR3 is 13 amino acids. Trimming pared 0 bases from V and 2 bases from J, leaving 8 bases between. Germline CDR1 is DFQATT and CDR2 is SNEGSKA (reference sequence). Here the CDR3 reads CSARDLKAYEQYF. The CDR3 DNA follows: TGCAGTGCTAGAGATTTGAAAGCCTACGAGCAGTACTTC.

This chain connects TRBV6-2 or TRBV6-3 to TRBJ1-1; D gene ambiguous. CDR1 MNHEY and CDR2 SVGEGT come from the germline V gene. This CDR3 has 14 residues. The V and J ends lost 7 bases and 1 base respectively, with 13 bases between them. CDR3 bases: TGTGCCAGCACCAGCGTGAGGCCGAACACTGAAGCTTTCTTT. Its protein product is CASTSVRPNTEAFF.

The chain has TRBV25-1 and TRBJ2-1; D perhaps matches TRBD2 (6 bases). There are 16 residues in the CDR3. Germline V gene lookup returns CDR1 MGHDK and CDR2 SYGVNS. The V end was cut by 1 base, the J end by 9 bases, with 19 bases between. The CDR3 nucleotides read TGTGCCAGCAGTGAATTCCGCCGGAGGGGCACCACTGAGCAGTTCTTC. It is translated as CASSEFRRRGTTEQFF.

The chain has TRBV9 and TRBJ2-3; no firm D call. The CDR3 extends over 16 amino acids. V was cut by 3 bases and J by 0 bases, with 14 bases left in between. CDR1 is SGDLS, CDR2 YYNGEE, per germline. In DNA form, the CDR3 reads TGTGCCAGCAGCGAAGAGGAGTTAGCTAGCACAGATACGCAGTATTTT. It specifies CASSEEELASTDTQYF.

CDR3 nucleotides: TGCAGTGCCGGAAAGGGAGGGATTGAGCAGTTCTTC. This sequence encodes CSAGKGGIEQFF. The V call is TRBV20-1, the J call TRBJ2-1; TRBD2 matches at 7 bases. With 6 bases clipped from V and 9 bases from J, the junction kept 8 bases outside the gene matches. Germline V gene data show CDR1 as DFQATT and CDR2 as SNEGSKA (reference sequence). The CDR3 loop spans 12 amino acids.

The chain carries TRBV6-6 and TRBJ2-5; D not resolved. Germline CDR1 reads MNHNY; CDR2 reads SVGAGI (reference sequence). This CDR3 has 12 amino acids. The V end lost 0 bases, the J end lost 4 bases, and 3 bases lay between the germline ends. Here the CDR3 reads CASSYSLETQYF. CDR3 in DNA: TGTGCCAGCAGTTACTCCCTAGAGACCCAGTACTTC.